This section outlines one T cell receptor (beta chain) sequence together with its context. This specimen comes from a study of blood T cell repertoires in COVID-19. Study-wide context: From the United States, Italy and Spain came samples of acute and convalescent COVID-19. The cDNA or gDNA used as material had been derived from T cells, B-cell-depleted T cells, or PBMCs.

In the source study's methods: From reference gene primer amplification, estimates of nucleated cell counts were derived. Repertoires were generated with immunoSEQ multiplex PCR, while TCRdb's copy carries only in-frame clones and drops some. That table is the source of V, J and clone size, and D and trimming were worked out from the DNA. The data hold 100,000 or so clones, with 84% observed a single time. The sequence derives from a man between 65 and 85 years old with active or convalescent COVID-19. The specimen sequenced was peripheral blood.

CDR3 in amino acids: CASSPSVYEQYF. CDR3 nucleotide sequence: TGTGCCAGCTCACCTAGCGTCTACGAGCAGTACTTC. V gene TRBV18 combines with J gene TRBJ2-7, with D possibly being TRBD2 (5 bases). Germline V lookup: CDR1 KGHSH, CDR2 LQKENI. The CDR3 sequence is 12 residues long. Trimming took off 3 bases at V and 3 bases at J, with 6 bases between the two ends.